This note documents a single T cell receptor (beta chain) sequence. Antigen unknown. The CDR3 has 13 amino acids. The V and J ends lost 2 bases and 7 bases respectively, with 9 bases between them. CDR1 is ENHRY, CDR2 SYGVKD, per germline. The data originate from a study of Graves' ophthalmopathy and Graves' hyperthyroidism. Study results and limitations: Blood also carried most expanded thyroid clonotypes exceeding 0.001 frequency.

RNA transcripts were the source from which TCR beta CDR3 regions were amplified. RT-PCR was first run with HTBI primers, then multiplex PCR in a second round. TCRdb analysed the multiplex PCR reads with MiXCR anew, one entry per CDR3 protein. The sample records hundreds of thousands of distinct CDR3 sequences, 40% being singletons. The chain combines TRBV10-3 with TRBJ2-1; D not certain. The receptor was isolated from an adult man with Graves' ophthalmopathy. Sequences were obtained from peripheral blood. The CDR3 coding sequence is TGTGCCATCAGTGAGGCGGTACAGAATGAGCAGTTCTTC. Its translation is CAISEAVQNEQFF.